This T cell receptor (beta chain) was profiled in a study of identical twins. One entry per CDR3 protein results from TCRdb running MiXCR on the 5' RACE reads. Of a few hundred thousand distinct CDR3 sequences listed, around a sixth are singletons. This clonotype was seen only a few times. This TCR came from a man aged 45-65 years in good health. The sequencing sample was made of naive T cells sorted from blood.

The CDR3 sequence is CASSLPTSGSETQYF. CDR3 bases: TGTGCCAGCAGCTTACCGACTAGCGGGAGTGAGACCCAGTACTTC. The chain joins TRBV7-2 to TRBJ2-5; the match to TRBD2 covers 12 bases. Germline values: CDR1 SGHTA, CDR2 FQGNSA. The CDR3 consists of 15 residues. J lost 5 bases, V lost 2 bases, and 3 bases had no gene match. Supplemented by reference TRBV7-2 and TRBJ2-5, the full variable domain reads GAGVSQSPSNKVTEKGKDVELRCDPISGHTALYWYRQSLGQGLEFLIYFQGNSAPDKSGLPSDRFSAERTGGSVSTLTIQRTQQEDSAVYLCASSLPTSGSETQYFGPGTRLLVL.